This entry lists 30 T cell receptor beta chains sequenced from one sample in a study of blood T cell repertoires in COVID-19. Some clones are missing from TCRdb's copy, which holds only in-frame ones; the method was immunoSEQ multiplex PCR. The profile shows about 69,000 clones, nearly 80% of them singletons. The specimen sequenced was peripheral blood. The source is a human donor in a cohort sampled during active COVID-19.

The V and J genes are TRBV7-9 and TRBJ2-5, with D perhaps TRBD2 (6 bases). Germline V gives CDR1 SEHNR, CDR2 FQNEAQ (reference sequence). V was pared by 4 bases and J by 4 bases, with 13 bases between. The CDR3 length is 14 residues. CDR3 protein: CASSSDEGGETQYF. In DNA, the CDR3 is TGTGCCAGCAGCTCGGACGAGGGAGGAGAGACCCAGTACTTC.

The rearrangement uses TRBV7-9 and TRBJ1-4; 9 bases map to TRBD1. The J segment lost 7 bases and the V segment lost 1 base, leaving 4 bases of the junction unmatched. In germline, CDR1 is SEHNR, CDR2 FQNEAQ (reference sequence). The CDR3 runs 15 residues. CDR3 in amino acids: CASSLVHRGREKLFF. The CDR3 bases are TGTGCCAGCAGCTTAGTGCACAGGGGGCGTGAAAAACTGTTTTTT.

The V gene is TRBV5-1, the J gene TRBJ2-1; 15 bases are shared with TRBD2. V shed 3 bases, J shed 9 bases, and the junction held 7 bases outside the gene matches. The CDR3 extends over 16 amino acids. Per germline, CDR1 SGHRS and CDR2 YFSETQ. In nucleotides, the CDR3 is TGCGCCAGCAGCTCCGGACTAGCGGGAGGGCCGGCTGAGCAGTTCTTC. Amino acids: CASSSGLAGGPAEQFF.

As concerns this clone: A much larger clone lies one base from this, so it may be a read error. The sample carries other DNA sequences with the same CDR3. The chain joins TRBV7-7 to TRBJ2-7; 13 bases map to TRBD2. CDR3 size: 15 residues. Germline V gene data show CDR1 as SSHAT and CDR2 as FNYEAQ (reference sequence). CDR3 bases: TGTGCTAGCAGTCCAGGACTAGCGGGGGCGGGCGAGCAGTACTTT. The encoded protein is CASSPGLAGAGEQYF. Combining the CDR3 with reference TRBV7-7 and TRBJ2-7 gives the whole variable domain GAGVSQSPRYKVTKRGQDVTLRCDPISSHATLYWYQQALGQGPEFLTYFNYEAQPDKSGLPSDRFSAERPEGSISTLTIQRTEQRDSAMYRCASSPGLAGAGEQYFGPGTRLTVT.

V gene TRBV10-2 combines with J gene TRBJ2-3; TRBD2 agrees at 14 bases. Trimming at V came to 6 bases and at J to 1 base, leaving 9 bases not matched to a gene. Germline CDR1 WSHSY, CDR2 SAAADI. This CDR3 contains 18 residues. CDR3 region: CASRGLAGGTAGTDTQYF. The CDR3 DNA reads TGCGCCAGCAGAGGACTAGCGGGAGGAACAGCCGGCACAGATACGCAGTATTTT.

This chain joins TRBV5-1 and TRBJ2-1, with 15 bases fitting TRBD2. This CDR3 spans 18 amino acids. Germline trimming cut 3 bases from V and 2 bases from J; bases unmatched to any gene: 6. The germline CDR1 and CDR2 sequences are SGHRS and YFSETQ. CDR3 protein: CASSSGLAGGGPYNEQFF. Here the CDR3 DNA reads TGCGCCAGCAGCTCGGGACTAGCGGGAGGCGGCCCCTACAATGAGCAGTTCTTC.

J is TRBJ2-3 and V is TRBV18; 11 bases are a match to TRBD2. The CDR3 has 19 residues. J lost 6 bases, V lost 5 bases, and 19 bases had no gene match. Germline-derived CDR1 and CDR2 are KGHSH and LQKENI. For the CDR3, the DNA is TGTGCCAGCTCAGCGACTCTCGGACTAGCGGGCATTAAAGGGGATACGCAGTATTTT. This gives the protein CASSATLGLAGIKGDTQYF.

A few counts support this clone. The chain couples TRBV6-4 to TRBJ2-1, with TRBD1 matching 9 bases. The V gene's germline CDR1 is MRHNA and CDR2 SNTAGT. CDR3 size: 16 residues. V gave up 0 bases and J gave up 3 bases; unmatched junction bases: 3. The CDR3 loop reads CASSDSGQGNYNEQFF. CDR3 in DNA: TGTGCCAGCAGTGACTCGGGACAGGGAAACTACAATGAGCAGTTCTTC.

V gene TRBV6-6 combines with J gene TRBJ1-5; D is ambiguous. With 2 bases removed from V and 0 bases from J, the gap between germline ends came to 8 bases. The germline gives CDR1 MNHNY, CDR2 SVGAGI (reference sequence). The CDR3 length is 15 residues. The CDR3 sequence: CASSYGGYSNQPQHF. The CDR3 DNA sequence: TGTGCCAGCAGTTACGGCGGTTATAGCAATCAGCCCCAGCATTTT.

This clone came up once. This chain joins TRBV12-3 or TRBV12-4 and TRBJ1-5; perhaps TRBD1 as D (5 bases). The CDR3 sequence is 13 residues long. Trimming took off 5 bases at V and 1 base at J, with 6 bases between the two ends. The CDR3 sequence: CASSPGSNQPQHF. DNA of the CDR3: TGTGCCAGCAGTCCAGGGAGCAATCAGCCCCAGCATTTT.

The chain links TRBV5-6 to TRBJ2-3; 9 bases fit TRBD1. J gave up 4 bases and V 5 bases, and 2 bases lay outside the gene matches. The germline V gene encodes CDR1 SGHDT and CDR2 YYEEEE. The CDR3 is 13 amino acids. CDR3 in DNA: TGTGCCAGCAGGAGACAGGGGGCAGATACGCAGTATTTT. This encodes CASRRQGADTQYF.

The J gene is TRBJ1-1, the V gene TRBV5-4, with a tentative D call TRBD1 (5 bases). Trimming left V 0 bases short and J 1 base short, with 16 bases between. The CDR3 is 17 residues long. Germline V gene sequence: CDR1 SGHNT, CDR2 YYREEE (reference sequence). CDR3 DNA: TGTGCCAGCAGCTTGGGGTTTTCGGGGGGACGGAACACTGAAGCTTTCTTT. Encoded protein: CASSLGFSGGRNTEAFF.

This clone was seen only once. The chain recombines TRBV5-1 with TRBJ2-7, with D perhaps TRBD1 (7 bases). This CDR3 region has 15 residues. Trimming stripped 4 bases from V and 3 bases from J, with 17 bases between. CDR1 is SGHRS and CDR2 is YFSETQ in the germline V gene. CDR3 in DNA: TGCGCCAGCAGCCTCCAGGGGGGCACGGGCTACGAGCAGTACTTC. Amino acid sequence: CASSLQGGTGYEQYF.

The J gene is TRBJ2-1, the V gene TRBV12-3 or TRBV12-4, with a weak D call TRBD2 (5 bases). The V and J ends lost 2 bases and 5 bases respectively, with 7 bases between them. The CDR3 contains 13 residues. CDR3 DNA: TGTGCCAGCAGTTTAAAGGGAGACAATGAGCAGTTCTTC. Its translation: CASSLKGDNEQFF.

This clone came up a few times. The chain employs TRBV7-8 and TRBJ1-5; 7 bases fit TRBD1. CDR1 and CDR2 (germline): SGHVS, FQNEAQ. The CDR3 length is 17 residues. J gave up 5 bases and V 1 base, and 11 bases lay outside the gene matches. The CDR3 DNA reads as TGTGCCAGCAGCTTAGGGGTGGCAAGGGGGCTTGATCAGCCCCAGCATTTT. Translating it yields CASSLGVARGLDQPQHF.

This clone appeared a few times. The chain is built from TRBV11-3 and TRBJ1-1; TRBD1 matches at 9 bases. The CDR3 sequence is 13 residues long. Germline loops: CDR1 SGHNT, CDR2 YENEEA. Unmatched junction bases numbered 4, after V lost 4 bases and J lost 7 bases. The DNA for the CDR3 is TGTGCCAGCAGCTGGGGACAGGGAAATGAAGCTTTCTTT. Its translation: CASSWGQGNEAFF.

The CDR3 reads CASSLVGTGGGYEQYF. The CDR3 nucleotides read TGTGCCAGCAGCTTAGTAGGGACAGGTGGCGGCTACGAGCAGTACTTC. The chain links TRBV7-6 to TRBJ2-7; the match to TRBD1 covers 8 bases. Germline lookup yields CDR1 SGHVS and CDR2 FNYEAQ. This CDR3 is built from 16 residues. The junction had 8 bases not matched to a gene; V was cut back by 1 base and J by 3 bases.

This clone has only a few counts. The rearrangement uses TRBV6-4 and TRBJ1-1; possibly TRBD1 for D (6 bases). The CDR3 is made up of 15 amino acids. Germline CDR1 and CDR2: MRHNA and SNTAGT. The V gene lost 4 bases and the J gene lost 1 base, with 13 bases spanning the gap. CDR3 nucleotide sequence: TGTGCCAGCAGTGTGACAGGTGGGGGGAACACTGAAGCTTTCTTT. This encodes CASSVTGGGNTEAFF.

The genes are TRBV5-1 and TRBJ2-7; possibly TRBD2 for D (6 bases). Germline assignment: CDR1 SGHRS and CDR2 YFSETQ. Trimming removed 2 bases from V and 1 base from J, with 13 bases in between. The CDR3 contains 15 residues. The CDR3 region is CASSLGSGRSYEQYF. In DNA form, the CDR3 reads TGCGCCAGCAGCTTAGGCTCCGGGAGATCCTACGAGCAGTACTTC.

The rearrangement joins TRBV9 to TRBJ2-1; 9 bases fit TRBD2. CDR3 size: 15 residues. Germline V lookup: CDR1 SGDLS, CDR2 YYNGEE. V was clipped by 4 bases and J by 2 bases; unmatched bases: 4. In DNA, the CDR3 is TGTGCCAGCAGCCAAATAGCGGGAGCCTACAATGAGCAGTTCTTC. It specifies CASSQIAGAYNEQFF.

The gene calls are TRBV19 and TRBJ1-4; 7 nucleotides agree with TRBD1. Losses at the gene ends were 4 bases for V and 4 bases for J; bases not matched to a gene: 6. The germline V gene has CDR1 LNHDA and CDR2 SQIVND (reference sequence). This CDR3 spans 15 amino acids. In DNA form, the CDR3 reads TGTGCCAGTAGTACCCGGGACAGCCTTAATGAAAAACTGTTTTTT. Protein product: CASSTRDSLNEKLFF.

The chain joins TRBV9 to TRBJ2-5; D is unclear. The germline V gene has CDR1 SGDLS and CDR2 YYNGEE. The V end lost 0 bases, the J end lost 4 bases, and 7 bases lay between the germline ends. This CDR3 is 13 amino acids long. The CDR3 DNA follows: TGTGCCAGCAGCGTAGACAGACCAGAGACCCAGTACTTC. Its translation: CASSVDRPETQYF.

This rearrangement joins TRBV2 to TRBJ1-5, with D tentatively TRBD1 (5 bases). The CDR3 length is 15 residues. Looked up from germline, CDR1 is SNHLY and CDR2 is FYNNEI. Trimming stripped 7 bases from V and 0 bases from J, with 13 bases between. The CDR3 sequence: CASTPLGDSNQPQHF. The CDR3 nucleotides are TGTGCCAGCACCCCCTTAGGGGATAGCAATCAGCCCCAGCATTTT.

The J gene is TRBJ2-3, the V gene TRBV28; TRBD2 matches at 10 bases. CDR1 is MDHEN, CDR2 SYDVKM, per germline. This CDR3 contains 15 residues. Germline trimming cut 6 bases from V and 2 bases from J; bases unmatched to any gene: 5. CDR3 sequence (DNA): TGTGCCAGCAGAGCCAGCGGGAGGGCCACAGATACGCAGTATTTT. Amino acids: CASRASGRATDTQYF.

The V gene is TRBV6-7, the J gene TRBJ1-2, with 9 bases fitting TRBD1. TRBV6-7 counts as an open reading frame of uncertain function. Trimming took 8 bases from V and 7 from J; bases not matched to a gene: 8. CDR3 size: 13 residues. The CDR3 sequence is CASGLQGACGYTF. CDR3 DNA sequence: TGTGCCAGCGGACTACAGGGGGCGTGTGGCTACACCTTC.

V is TRBV5-1 and J is TRBJ1-2; no clear D gene. The CDR3 covers 15 residues. V lost 0 bases to trimming and J lost 7 bases, with 16 bases between them. The V gene's germline CDR1 is SGHRS and CDR2 YFSETQ. The CDR3 spells CASSLEAQGSGGYTF. The CDR3 DNA reads as TGCGCCAGCAGCTTGGAGGCCCAAGGCTCGGGTGGCTACACCTTC.

The chain employs TRBV6-1 and TRBJ1-5; D unclear. V lost 4 bases and J lost 4, with 17 bases in between. The length of the CDR3 is 16 residues. Germline CDR1 is MNHNS and CDR2 is SASEGT. The CDR3 DNA reads TGTGCCAGCAGTGCCGCCACTACCCTTGCGAATCAGCCCCAGCATTTT. It specifies CASSAATTLANQPQHF.

V gene TRBV2 combines with J gene TRBJ2-7, with TRBD2 matching over 8 bases. This CDR3 is built from 14 residues. Per germline, CDR1 SNHLY and CDR2 FYNNEI. Losses at the gene ends were 3 bases for V and 3 bases for J; bases not matched to a gene: 4. CDR3 sequence: CASSEGLGGYEQYF. In DNA, the CDR3 is TGTGCCAGCAGTGAGGGACTAGGAGGCTACGAGCAGTACTTC.

Only one count was recorded for this clone. CDR3 residues: CASSIQDQPQHF. DNA of the CDR3: TGTGCCAGTAGTATACAGGATCAGCCCCAGCATTTT. This rearrangement joins TRBV19 to TRBJ1-5; D is unclear. The CDR3 loop spans 12 amino acids. CDR1 and CDR2 (germline): LNHDA, SQIVND (reference sequence). Trimming removed 2 bases at V and 5 bases at J, with 4 bases between.

Written as DNA, the CDR3 is TGTGCCAGCAGCTACAGGGGAAGCACAGATACGCAGTATTTT. It specifies CASSYRGSTDTQYF. The rearrangement joins TRBV2 to TRBJ2-3; TRBD1 matches at 7 bases. This CDR3 contains 14 residues. The trim removed 6 bases at V and 0 bases at J, leaving 3 bases unmatched. Germline CDR1 reads SNHLY; CDR2 reads FYNNEI.